Listed here are 17 T cell receptor beta chains from one sample, sequenced in a study of CXCR3-negative and CXCR3-positive naive CD8 T cells. All TRB cDNA libraries came from 5' RACE performed with UMI labels. TCRdb re-called the 5' RACE reads and gives one entry per CDR3 protein, without DNA. This sample carries 70,000 to 95,000 distinct CDR3 sequences, with approximately 1.5% going to the ten biggest clones. Source material: naive CXCR3- CD8+ T cells from blood. The subset: CD45RO-CCR7+CD27+CD95- naive CD8+ T cells lacking CXCR3 (TNR3-). These receptors came from a human donor in good health. Some clones in this sample may be carry-over from other donors' samples.

The chain is built from TRBV12-3 or TRBV12-4 and TRBJ1-5; TCRdb picks TRBD1, but there is no DNA to check that call. CDR3 length: 12 amino acids. CDR3 sequence: CASSYQGQPQHF.

The V and J genes are TRBV7-3 and TRBJ2-7; the D call of TRBD1 rests on TCRdb alone, since no DNA is present to check it. CDR3 length: 15 amino acids. Germline V gene sequence: CDR1 SGHTA, CDR2 FQGTGA. Here the CDR3 reads CASSLTQGTLLEQYF.

The chain carries TRBV10-3 and TRBJ2-1. The germline V gene encodes CDR1 ENHRY and CDR2 SYGVKD. The length of the CDR3 is 14 residues. The CDR3 reads CAITADSSYNEQFF.

The chain couples TRBV28 to TRBJ2-7; the TCRdb D gene call, TRBD2, has no DNA to confirm it. This CDR3 is built from 14 residues. The germline V gene has CDR1 MDHEN and CDR2 SYDVKM. CDR3 in amino acids: CASSLGLVSYEQYF.

This chain joins TRBV20-1 and TRBJ1-2; TCRdb picks TRBD1, but there is no DNA to check that call. The CDR3 is made up of 14 amino acids. Germline assignment: CDR1 DFQATT and CDR2 SNEGSKA (reference sequence). CDR3: CSARQDSDIYGYTF.

The chain couples TRBV28 to TRBJ2-5; the TCRdb call, TRBD1, lacks DNA for checking. CDR3 length: 14 amino acids. Germline values: CDR1 MDHEN, CDR2 SYDVKM. The chain's CDR3 is CASSPTGIQETQYF.

The chain joins TRBV29-1 to TRBJ2-7; the D call from TCRdb, TRBD1, cannot be confirmed without DNA. CDR1 and CDR2 (germline): SQVTM, ANQGSEA. The CDR3 length is 14 residues. The CDR3 sequence is CSVEDRDGSYEQYF.

The chain combines TRBV4-1 with TRBJ2-3; TCRdb's D gene call, TRBD2, goes unchecked for lack of DNA. From germline, CDR1 is MGHRA and CDR2 YSYEKL. The CDR3 length is 14 residues. The CDR3 sequence: CASSQAVGEDTQYF.

The chain is built from TRBV29-1 and TRBJ1-1; TCRdb reports TRBD1, a call that lacks DNA to check it against. Germline V CDR1 and CDR2: SQVTM, ANQGSEA. The CDR3 totals 14 residues. The CDR3: CSVGAPGTRDGAFF.

The CDR3: CASSLGKIQGTNQPQHF. This sequence joins TRBV7-8 and TRBJ1-5; the D call of TRBD1 rests on TCRdb alone, since no DNA is present to check it. The CDR3 is made up of 17 amino acids. CDR1 is SGHVS, CDR2 FQNEAQ, per germline.

The gene calls are TRBV13 and TRBJ2-3. Per the germline V gene, CDR1 is PRHDT and CDR2 is FYEKMQ (reference sequence). This CDR3 is built from 15 residues. The CDR3 spells CASSLRGGYTDTQYF.

The V call is TRBV29-1, the J call TRBJ1-2; TCRdb reports TRBD1, a call that lacks DNA to check it against. CDR3 length: 16 residues. Germline-derived CDR1 and CDR2 are SQVTM and ANQGSEA. The CDR3 protein is CSADPHGTATVYGYTF. The entire variable domain, with the rest obtained from reference TRBV29-1 and TRBJ1-2, is as follows: SAVISQKPSRDICQRGTSLTIQCQVDSQVTMMFWYRQQPGQSLTLIATANQGSEATYESGFVIDKFPISRPNLTFSTLTVSNMSPEDSSIYLCSADPHGTATVYGYTFGSGTRLTVV.

This chain joins TRBV29-1 and TRBJ2-1; with no DNA, the TCRdb D assignment of TRBD1 cannot be verified. CDR1 SQVTM and CDR2 ANQGSEA come from the germline V gene. The CDR3 runs 13 residues. CDR3 residues: CSVTGVMDNEQFF.

The rearrangement links TRBV12-3 or TRBV12-4 to TRBJ1-5; TCRdb names TRBD1, which stays unverified in the absence of DNA. This CDR3 is 15 amino acids long. CDR3 loop: CASSFSRDRDQPQHF.

The rearrangement joins TRBV29-1 to TRBJ2-1; without DNA, the TCRdb call of TRBD1 cannot be checked. Per germline, CDR1 SQVTM and CDR2 ANQGSEA. This CDR3 region has 16 residues. The CDR3 reads CSVEDGDRGAYNEQFF.

The rearrangement joins TRBV7-6 to TRBJ2-1. Germline CDR1 SGHVS, CDR2 FNYEAQ. CDR3 length: 15 amino acids. The CDR3 here is CASSLGHTGYNEQFF.

The genes are TRBV29-1 and TRBJ1-1. Germline CDR1 SQVTM, CDR2 ANQGSEA. The CDR3 spans 13 residues. Here the CDR3 reads CSGFQGGKTEAFF.